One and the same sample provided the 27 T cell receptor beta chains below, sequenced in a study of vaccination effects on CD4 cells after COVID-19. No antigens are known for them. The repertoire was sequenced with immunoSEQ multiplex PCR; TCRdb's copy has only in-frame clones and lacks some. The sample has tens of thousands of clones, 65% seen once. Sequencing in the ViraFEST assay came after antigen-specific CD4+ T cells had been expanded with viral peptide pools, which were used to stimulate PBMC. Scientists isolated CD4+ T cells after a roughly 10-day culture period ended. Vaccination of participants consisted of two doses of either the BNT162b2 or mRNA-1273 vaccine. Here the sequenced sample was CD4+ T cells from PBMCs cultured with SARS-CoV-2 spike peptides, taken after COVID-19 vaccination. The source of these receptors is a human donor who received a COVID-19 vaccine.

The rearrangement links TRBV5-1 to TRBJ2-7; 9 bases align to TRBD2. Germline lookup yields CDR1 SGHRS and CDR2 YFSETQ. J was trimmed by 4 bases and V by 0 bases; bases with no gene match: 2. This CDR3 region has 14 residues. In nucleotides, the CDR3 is TGCGCCAGCAGCTTGGTTAGCGGGAGTTACGAGCAGTACTTC. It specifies CASSLVSGSYEQYF.

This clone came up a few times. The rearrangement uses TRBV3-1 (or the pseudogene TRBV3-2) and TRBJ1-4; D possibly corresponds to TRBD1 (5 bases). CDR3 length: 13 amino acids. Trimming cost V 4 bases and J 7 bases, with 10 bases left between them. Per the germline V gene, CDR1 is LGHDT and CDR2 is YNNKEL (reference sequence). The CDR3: CASSPDTPEKLFF. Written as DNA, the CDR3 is TGTGCCAGCAGCCCGGACACCCCTGAAAAACTGTTTTTT.

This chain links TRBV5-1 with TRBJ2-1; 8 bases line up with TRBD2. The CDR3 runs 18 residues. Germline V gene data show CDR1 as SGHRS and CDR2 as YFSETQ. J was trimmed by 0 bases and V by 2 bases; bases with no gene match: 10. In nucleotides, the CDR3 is TGCGCCAGCAGCTTAAAAACTAGCGGACCCCTCTCCTACAATGAGCAGTTCTTC. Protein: CASSLKTSGPLSYNEQFF.

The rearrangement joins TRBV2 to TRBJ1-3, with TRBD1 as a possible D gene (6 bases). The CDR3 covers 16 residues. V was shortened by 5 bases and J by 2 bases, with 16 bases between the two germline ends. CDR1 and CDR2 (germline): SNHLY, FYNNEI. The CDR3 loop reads CASSPRGQGTGNTIYF. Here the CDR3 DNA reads TGTGCCAGCAGTCCCCGAGGGCAGGGGACTGGAAACACCATATATTTT.

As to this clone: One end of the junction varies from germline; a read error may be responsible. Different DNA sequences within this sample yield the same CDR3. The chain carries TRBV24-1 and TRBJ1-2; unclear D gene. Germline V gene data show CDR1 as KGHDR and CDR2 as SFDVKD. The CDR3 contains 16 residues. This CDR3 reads CATSDSNHTPNYGYTF. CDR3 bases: TGTGCCACCAGCGATTCCAACCACACACCTAACTATGGCTACACCTTC.

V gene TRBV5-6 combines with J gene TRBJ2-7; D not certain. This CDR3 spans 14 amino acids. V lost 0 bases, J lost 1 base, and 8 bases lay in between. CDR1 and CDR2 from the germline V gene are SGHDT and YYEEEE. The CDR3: CASSLGVGSYEQYF. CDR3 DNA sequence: TGTGCCAGCAGCTTGGGGGTAGGATCCTACGAGCAGTACTTC.

In nucleotides, the CDR3 is TGCGCCAGCAGTGAACGGGGGGCTGAGCAGTTCTTC. This encodes CASSERGAEQFF. The J gene is TRBJ2-1, the V gene TRBV10-1, with D possibly being TRBD2 (7 bases). This CDR3 has 12 amino acids. V shed 3 bases and J shed 9 bases, with 9 bases lying between them. Germline V gives CDR1 WNHNN, CDR2 SYGVQD (reference sequence).

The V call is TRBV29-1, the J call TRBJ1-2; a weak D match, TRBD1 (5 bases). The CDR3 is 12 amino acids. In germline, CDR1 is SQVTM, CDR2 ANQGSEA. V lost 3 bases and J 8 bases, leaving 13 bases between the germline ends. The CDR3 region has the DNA TGCAGCGTTGATAGTTGGGGGAGCGGCTACACCTTC. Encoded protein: CSVDSWGSGYTF.

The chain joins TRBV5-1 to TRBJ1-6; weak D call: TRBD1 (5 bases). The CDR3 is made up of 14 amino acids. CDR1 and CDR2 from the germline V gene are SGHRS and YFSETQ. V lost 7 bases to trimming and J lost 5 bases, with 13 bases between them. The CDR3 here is CASEERGHNSPLHF. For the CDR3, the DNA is TGCGCCAGCGAAGAAAGGGGTCATAATTCACCCCTCCACTTT. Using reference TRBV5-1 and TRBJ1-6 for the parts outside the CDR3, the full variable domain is KAGVTQTPRYLIKTRGQQVTLSCSPISGHRSVSWYQQTPGQGLQFLFEYFSETQRNKGNFPGRFSGRQFSNSRSEMNVSTLELGDSALYLCASEERGHNSPLHFGNGTRLTVT.

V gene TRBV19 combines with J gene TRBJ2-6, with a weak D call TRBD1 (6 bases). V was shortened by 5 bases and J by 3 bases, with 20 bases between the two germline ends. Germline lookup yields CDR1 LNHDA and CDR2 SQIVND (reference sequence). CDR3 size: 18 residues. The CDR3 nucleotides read TGTGCCAGTAGTCCGTCGACACAGGGTATCTATGGGGCCAACGTCCTGACTTTC. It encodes CASSPSTQGIYGANVLTF.

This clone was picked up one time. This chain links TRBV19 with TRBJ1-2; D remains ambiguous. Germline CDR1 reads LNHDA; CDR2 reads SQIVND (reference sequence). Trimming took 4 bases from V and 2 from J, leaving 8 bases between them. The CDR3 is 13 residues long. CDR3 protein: CASSRESNYGYTF. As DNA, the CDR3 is TGTGCCAGTAGTAGGGAGTCCAACTATGGCTACACCTTC.

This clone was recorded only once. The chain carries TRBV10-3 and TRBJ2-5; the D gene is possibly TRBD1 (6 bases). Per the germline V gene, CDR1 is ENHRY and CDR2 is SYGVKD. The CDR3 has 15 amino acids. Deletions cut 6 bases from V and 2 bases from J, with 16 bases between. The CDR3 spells CAIRSSTGSQETQYF. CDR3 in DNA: TGTGCCATCAGATCTTCGACAGGTTCGCAAGAGACCCAGTACTTC.

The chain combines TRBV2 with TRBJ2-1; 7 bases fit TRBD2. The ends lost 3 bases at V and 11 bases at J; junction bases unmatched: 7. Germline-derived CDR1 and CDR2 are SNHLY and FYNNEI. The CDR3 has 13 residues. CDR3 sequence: CASSDMGGGKQFF. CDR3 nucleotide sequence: TGTGCCAGCAGTGACATGGGGGGAGGGAAGCAGTTCTTC.

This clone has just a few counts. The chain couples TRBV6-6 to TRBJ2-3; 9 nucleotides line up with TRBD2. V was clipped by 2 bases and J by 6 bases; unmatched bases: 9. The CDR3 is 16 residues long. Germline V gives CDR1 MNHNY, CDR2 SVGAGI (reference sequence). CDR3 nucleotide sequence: TGTGCCAGCAGTTACCAGGGCGGGGGGGGCCCGGATACGCAGTATTTT. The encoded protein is CASSYQGGGGPDTQYF.

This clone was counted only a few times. The CDR3 sequence: CASSAGRTIMNTEAFF. The CDR3 bases are TGTGCCAGCAGCGCAGGACGGACGATTATGAACACTGAAGCTTTCTTT. The genes are TRBV7-6 and TRBJ1-1; D remains ambiguous. There are 16 residues in the CDR3. Germline CDR1 is SGHVS and CDR2 is FNYEAQ. V lost 5 bases to trimming and J lost 0 bases, with 16 bases between them.

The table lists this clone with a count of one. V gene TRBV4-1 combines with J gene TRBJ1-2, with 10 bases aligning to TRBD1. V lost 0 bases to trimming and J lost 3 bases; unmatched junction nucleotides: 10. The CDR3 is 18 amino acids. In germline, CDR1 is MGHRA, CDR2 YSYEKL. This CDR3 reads CASSQDAGQGYRDYGYTF. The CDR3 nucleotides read TGCGCCAGCAGCCAAGATGCGGGACAGGGGTATCGCGACTATGGCTACACCTTC.

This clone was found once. The CDR3, as DNA: TGTGCCAGCAGCCCGCAGTTTGGTAGCTCAGATACGCAGTATTTT. This gives the protein CASSPQFGSSDTQYF. The chain recombines TRBV3-1 (or the pseudogene TRBV3-2) with TRBJ2-3, with D unclear. CDR1 LGHDT and CDR2 YNNKEL come from the germline V gene (reference sequence). V shed 4 bases and J shed 4 bases, with 15 bases lying between them. The CDR3 runs to 15 residues.

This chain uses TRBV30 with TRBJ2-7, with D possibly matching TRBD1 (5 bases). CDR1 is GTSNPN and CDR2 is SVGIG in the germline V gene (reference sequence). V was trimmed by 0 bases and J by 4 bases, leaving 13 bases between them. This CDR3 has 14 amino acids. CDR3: CAWSVPGWGYEQYF. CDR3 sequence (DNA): TGTGCCTGGAGTGTGCCAGGGTGGGGTTACGAGCAGTACTTC.

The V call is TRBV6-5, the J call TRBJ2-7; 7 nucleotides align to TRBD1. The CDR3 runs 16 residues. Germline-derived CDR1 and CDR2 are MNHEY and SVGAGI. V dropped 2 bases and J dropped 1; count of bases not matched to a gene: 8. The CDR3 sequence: CASSYPSGTASYEQYF. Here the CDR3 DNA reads TGTGCCAGCAGTTACCCGTCCGGGACAGCTTCCTACGAGCAGTACTTC.

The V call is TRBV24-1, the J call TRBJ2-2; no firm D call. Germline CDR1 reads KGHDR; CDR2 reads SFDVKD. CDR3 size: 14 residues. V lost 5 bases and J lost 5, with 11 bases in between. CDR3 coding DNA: TGTGCCACCAGTGCGAGTGTGGGGACCGGGGAGCTGTTTTTT. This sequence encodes CATSASVGTGELFF.

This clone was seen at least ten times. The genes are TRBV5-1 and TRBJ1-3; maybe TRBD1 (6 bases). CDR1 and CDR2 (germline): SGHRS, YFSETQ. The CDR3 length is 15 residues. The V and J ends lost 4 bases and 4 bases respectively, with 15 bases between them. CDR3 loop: CASSQTPGDGNTIYF. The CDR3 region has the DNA TGCGCCAGCAGCCAAACCCCAGGGGACGGAAACACCATATATTTT.

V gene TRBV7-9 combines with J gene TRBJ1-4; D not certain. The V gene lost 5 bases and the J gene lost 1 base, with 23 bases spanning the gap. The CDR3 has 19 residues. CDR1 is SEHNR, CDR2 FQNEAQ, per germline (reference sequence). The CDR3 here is CASSVGIGFEYGTNEKLFF. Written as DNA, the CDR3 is TGTGCCAGCAGCGTAGGGATCGGGTTCGAGTATGGAACTAATGAAAAACTGTTTTTT. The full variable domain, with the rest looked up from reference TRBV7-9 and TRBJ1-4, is DTGVSQNPRHKITKRGQNVTFRCDPISEHNRLYWYRQTLGQGPEFLTYFQNEAQLEKSRLLSDRFSAERPKGSFSTLEIQRTEQGDSAMYLCASSVGIGFEYGTNEKLFFGSGTQLSVL.

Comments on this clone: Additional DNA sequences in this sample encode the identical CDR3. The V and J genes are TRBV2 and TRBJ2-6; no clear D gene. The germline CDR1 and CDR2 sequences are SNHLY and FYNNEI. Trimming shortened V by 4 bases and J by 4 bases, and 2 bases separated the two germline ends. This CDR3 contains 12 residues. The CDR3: CASSAGANVLTF. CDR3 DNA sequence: TGTGCCAGCAGTGCGGGGGCCAACGTCCTGACTTTC. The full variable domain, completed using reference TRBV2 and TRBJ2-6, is EPEVTQTPSHQVTQMGQEVILRCVPISNHLYFYWYRQILGQKVEFLVSFYNNEISEKSEIFDDQFSVERPDGSNFTLKIRSTKLEDSAMYFCASSAGANVLTFGAGSRLTVL.

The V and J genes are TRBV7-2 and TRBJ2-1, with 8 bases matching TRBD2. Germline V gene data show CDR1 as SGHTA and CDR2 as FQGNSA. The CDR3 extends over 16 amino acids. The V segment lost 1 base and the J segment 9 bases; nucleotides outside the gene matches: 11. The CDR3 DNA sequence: TGTGCCAGCAGCTTAGGGGGGGTAGCGGGATATGGTGAGCAGTTCTTC. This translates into CASSLGGVAGYGEQFF.

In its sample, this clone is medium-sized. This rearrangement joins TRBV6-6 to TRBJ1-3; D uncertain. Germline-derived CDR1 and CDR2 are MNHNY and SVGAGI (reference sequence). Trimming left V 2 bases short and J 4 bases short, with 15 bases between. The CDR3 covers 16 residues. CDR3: CASSYKQSSVGNTIYF. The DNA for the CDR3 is TGTGCCAGCAGTTACAAACAGTCGAGTGTCGGAAACACCATATATTTT.

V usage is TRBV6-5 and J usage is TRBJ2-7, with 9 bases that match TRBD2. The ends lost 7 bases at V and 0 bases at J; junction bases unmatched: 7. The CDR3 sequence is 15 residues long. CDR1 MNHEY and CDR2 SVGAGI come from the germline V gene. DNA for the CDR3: TGTGCCAGCAATAGCGGGAGAGGAAGCTCCTACGAGCAGTACTTC. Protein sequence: CASNSGRGSSYEQYF.

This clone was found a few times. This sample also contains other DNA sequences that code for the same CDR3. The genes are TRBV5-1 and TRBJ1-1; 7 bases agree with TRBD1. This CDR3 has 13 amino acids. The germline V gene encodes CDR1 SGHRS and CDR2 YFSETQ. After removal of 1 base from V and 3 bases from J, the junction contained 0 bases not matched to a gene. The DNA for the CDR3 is TGCGCCAGCAGCTTGCAGGGGGACACTGAAGCTTTCTTT. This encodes CASSLQGDTEAFF.